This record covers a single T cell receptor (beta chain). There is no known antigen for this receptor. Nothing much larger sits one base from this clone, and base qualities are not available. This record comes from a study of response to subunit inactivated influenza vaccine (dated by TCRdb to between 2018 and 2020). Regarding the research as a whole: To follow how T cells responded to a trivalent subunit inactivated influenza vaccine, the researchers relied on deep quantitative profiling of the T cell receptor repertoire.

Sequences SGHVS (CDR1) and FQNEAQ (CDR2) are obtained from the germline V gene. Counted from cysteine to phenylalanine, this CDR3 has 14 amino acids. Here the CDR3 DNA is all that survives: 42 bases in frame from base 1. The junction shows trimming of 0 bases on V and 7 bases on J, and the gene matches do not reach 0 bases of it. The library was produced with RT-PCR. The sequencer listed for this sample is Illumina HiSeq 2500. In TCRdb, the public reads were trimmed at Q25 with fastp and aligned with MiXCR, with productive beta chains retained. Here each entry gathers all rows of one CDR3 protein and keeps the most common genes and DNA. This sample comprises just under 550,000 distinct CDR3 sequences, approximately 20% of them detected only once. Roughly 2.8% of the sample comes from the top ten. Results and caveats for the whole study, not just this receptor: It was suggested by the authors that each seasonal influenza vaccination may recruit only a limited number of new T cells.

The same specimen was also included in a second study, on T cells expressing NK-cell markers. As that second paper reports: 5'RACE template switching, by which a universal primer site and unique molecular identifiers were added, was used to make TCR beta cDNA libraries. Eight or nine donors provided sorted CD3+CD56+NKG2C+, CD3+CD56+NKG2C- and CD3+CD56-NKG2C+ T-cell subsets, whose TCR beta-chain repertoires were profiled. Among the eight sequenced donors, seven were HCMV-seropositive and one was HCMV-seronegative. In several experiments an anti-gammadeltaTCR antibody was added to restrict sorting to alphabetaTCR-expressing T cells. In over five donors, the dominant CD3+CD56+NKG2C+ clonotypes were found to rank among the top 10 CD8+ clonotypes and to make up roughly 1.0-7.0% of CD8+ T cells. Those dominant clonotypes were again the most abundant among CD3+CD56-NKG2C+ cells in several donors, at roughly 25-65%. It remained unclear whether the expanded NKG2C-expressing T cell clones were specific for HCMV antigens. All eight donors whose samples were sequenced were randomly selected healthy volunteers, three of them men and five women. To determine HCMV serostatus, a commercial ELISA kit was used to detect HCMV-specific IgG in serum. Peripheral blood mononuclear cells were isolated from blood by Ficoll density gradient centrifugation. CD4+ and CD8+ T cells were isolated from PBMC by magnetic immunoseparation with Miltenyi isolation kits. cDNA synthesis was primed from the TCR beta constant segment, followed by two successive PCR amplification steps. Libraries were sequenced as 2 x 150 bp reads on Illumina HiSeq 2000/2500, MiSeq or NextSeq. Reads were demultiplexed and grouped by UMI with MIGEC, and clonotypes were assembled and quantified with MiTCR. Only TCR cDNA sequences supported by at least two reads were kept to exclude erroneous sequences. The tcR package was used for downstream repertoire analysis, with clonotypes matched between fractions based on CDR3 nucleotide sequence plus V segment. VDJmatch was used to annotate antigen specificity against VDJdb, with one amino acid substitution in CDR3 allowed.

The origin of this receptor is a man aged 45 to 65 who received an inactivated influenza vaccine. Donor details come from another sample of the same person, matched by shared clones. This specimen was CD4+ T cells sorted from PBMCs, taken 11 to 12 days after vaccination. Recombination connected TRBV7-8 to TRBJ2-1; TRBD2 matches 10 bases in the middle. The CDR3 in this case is CASSLALAGNEQFF. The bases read TGTGCCAGCAGCTTAGCACTAGCGGGAAATGAGCAGTTCTTC. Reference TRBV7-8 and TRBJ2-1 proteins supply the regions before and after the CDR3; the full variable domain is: GAGVSQSPRYKVAKRGQDVALRCDPISGHVSLFWYQQALGQGPEFLTYFQNEAQLDKSGLPSDRFFAERPEGSVSTLKIQRTQQEDSAVYLCASSLALAGNEQFFGPGTRLTVL.